This TCR beta chain was found in a study of blood T cell repertoires in COVID-19. Study overall: Collection of acute and convalescent COVID-19 samples took place in the United States, Italy and Spain. PBMCs, B-cell-depleted T cells, or T cells provided the cDNA or gDNA that made up the material.

CDR3 size: 17 residues. Per the original methods: Estimation of nucleated cell counts relied on the amplification of reference gene primers. The assay was immunoSEQ multiplex PCR, and TCRdb's table has in-frame clones only and misses some. The DNA gave D and trimming, while V, J and clone size come from that table. The data hold approximately 31,000 clones, with 80% to 90% observed a single time. Sequenced material: peripheral blood. This chain connects TRBV21-1 to TRBJ2-1; the DNA was not used to check the table's D call, TRBD1. TRBV21-1 is shown as a pseudogene. This clonotype was sampled from a woman aged 80 or over with active or convalescent COVID-19. The CDR3 loop is CASSNPKYGAIFGEQFF. In DNA form, the CDR3 reads TGTGCCAGCAGCAACCCAAAATATGGGGCGATTTTTGGTGAGCAGTTCTTC.